A single sample gave rise to the 3 T cell receptor beta chains below, sequenced in a study of T cells after yellow fever vaccination. Via MiXCR, TCRdb re-called the 5' RACE reads, giving one row per CDR3 protein. The table lists some 670,000 distinct CDR3 sequences, approximately 13% of them singletons. The source was PBMCs, collected on the day of the yellow fever booster vaccination. These TCRs come from a young man who received the YFV17D yellow fever vaccine.

This clonotype was seen more than once but under ten times. V is TRBV7-8 and J is TRBJ2-3, with 7 bases identical to TRBD1. Germline values: CDR1 SGHVS, CDR2 FQNEAQ. The CDR3 is 13 residues long. V lost 5 bases to trimming and J lost 6 bases; unmatched junction nucleotides: 5. CDR3 protein: CASSKDRADTQYF. DNA for the CDR3: TGTGCCAGCAGCAAAGACAGGGCCGATACGCAGTATTTT.

The CDR3 nucleotides are TGCAGTGCGGAGAGACTAGCGGGACAGCTGGACGTCGGCACAGATACGCAGTATTTT. It yields the protein CSAERLAGQLDVGTDTQYF. This sequence joins TRBV20-1 and TRBJ2-3; 11 nucleotides match TRBD2. The J segment lost 1 base and the V segment lost 6 bases, leaving 18 bases of the junction unmatched. Per the germline V gene, CDR1 is DFQATT and CDR2 is SNEGSKA (reference sequence). The CDR3 has 19 residues.

This clonotype was picked up a small number of times. The gene calls are TRBV5-1 and TRBJ2-7; 7 bases match TRBD1. The CDR3 consists of 13 residues. Trimming removed 3 bases from V and 3 bases from J; junction bases left unmatched: 3. Germline V gives CDR1 SGHRS, CDR2 YFSETQ. This chain's CDR3 is CASSSGTVYEQYF. DNA for the CDR3: TGCGCCAGCAGCTCCGGGACAGTCTACGAGCAGTACTTC.